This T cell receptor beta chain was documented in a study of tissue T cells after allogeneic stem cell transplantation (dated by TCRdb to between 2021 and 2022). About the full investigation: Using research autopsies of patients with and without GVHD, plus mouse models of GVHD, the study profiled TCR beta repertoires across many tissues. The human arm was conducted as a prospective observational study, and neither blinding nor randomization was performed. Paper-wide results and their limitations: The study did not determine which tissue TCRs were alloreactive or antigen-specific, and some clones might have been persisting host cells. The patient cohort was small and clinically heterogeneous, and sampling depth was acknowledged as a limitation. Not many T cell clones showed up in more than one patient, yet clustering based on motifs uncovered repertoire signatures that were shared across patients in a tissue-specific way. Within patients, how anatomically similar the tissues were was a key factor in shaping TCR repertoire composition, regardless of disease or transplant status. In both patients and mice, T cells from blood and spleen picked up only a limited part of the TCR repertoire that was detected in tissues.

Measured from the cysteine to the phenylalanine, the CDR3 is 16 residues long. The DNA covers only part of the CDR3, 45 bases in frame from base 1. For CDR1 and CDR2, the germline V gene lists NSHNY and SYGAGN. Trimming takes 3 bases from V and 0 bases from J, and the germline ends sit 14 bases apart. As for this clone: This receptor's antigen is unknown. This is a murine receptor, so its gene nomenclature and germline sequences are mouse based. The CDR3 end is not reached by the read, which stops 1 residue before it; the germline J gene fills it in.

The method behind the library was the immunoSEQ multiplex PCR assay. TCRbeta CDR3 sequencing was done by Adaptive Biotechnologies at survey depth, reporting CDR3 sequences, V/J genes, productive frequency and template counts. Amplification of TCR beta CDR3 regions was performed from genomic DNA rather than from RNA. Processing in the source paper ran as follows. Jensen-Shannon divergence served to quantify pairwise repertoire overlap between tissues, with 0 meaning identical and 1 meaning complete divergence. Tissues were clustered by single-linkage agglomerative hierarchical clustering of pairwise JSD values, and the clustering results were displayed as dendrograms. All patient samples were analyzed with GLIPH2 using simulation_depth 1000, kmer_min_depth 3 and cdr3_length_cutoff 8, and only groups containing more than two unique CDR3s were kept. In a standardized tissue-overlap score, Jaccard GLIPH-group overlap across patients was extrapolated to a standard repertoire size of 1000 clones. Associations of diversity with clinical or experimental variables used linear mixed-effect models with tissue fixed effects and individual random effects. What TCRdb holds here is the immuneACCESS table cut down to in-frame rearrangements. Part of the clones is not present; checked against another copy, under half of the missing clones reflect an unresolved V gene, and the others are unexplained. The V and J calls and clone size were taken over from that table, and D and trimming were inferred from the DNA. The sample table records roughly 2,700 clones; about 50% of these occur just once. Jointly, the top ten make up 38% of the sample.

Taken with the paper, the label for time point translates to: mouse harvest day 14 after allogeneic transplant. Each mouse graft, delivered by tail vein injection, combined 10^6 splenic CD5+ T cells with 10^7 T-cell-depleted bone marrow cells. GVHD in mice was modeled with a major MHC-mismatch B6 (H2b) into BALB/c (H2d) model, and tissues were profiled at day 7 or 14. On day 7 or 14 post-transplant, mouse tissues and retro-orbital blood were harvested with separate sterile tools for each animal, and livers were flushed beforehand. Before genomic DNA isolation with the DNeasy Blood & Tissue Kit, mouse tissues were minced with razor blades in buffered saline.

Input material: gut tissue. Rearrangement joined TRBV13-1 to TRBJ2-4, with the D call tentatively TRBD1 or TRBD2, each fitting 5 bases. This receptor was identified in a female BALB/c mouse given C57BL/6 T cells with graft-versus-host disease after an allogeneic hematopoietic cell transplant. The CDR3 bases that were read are TGTGCCAGCAGTGTACGGGGGAGCAGGAGTCAAAACACCTTGTAC. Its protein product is CASSVRGSRSQNTLY. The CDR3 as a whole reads CASSVRGSRSQNTLYF.